The rows below give T cell receptor beta chains drawn from one sample of a study of T-cell memory formation after mild COVID-19. Using its own MiXCR run on the 5' RACE reads, TCRdb lists one record per CDR3 protein. The sample gives around 400,000 distinct CDR3 sequences, around 24% of which show up once; 7% to 9.5% is in the top ten. The sample taken for sequencing was PBMCs or a T cell subset sorted from them (not recorded which). These receptors originate from an adult woman who had mild COVID-19 (a few samples of this study predate the infection). Cell type and time point are not known. CDR3s include the opening cysteine and the closing phenylalanine or tryptophan. Each record gives: clone size, J gene, D gene, V gene, CDR3 protein, CDR3 DNA. D genes are given only for firm matches. A row's size may be missing; if present it is once, few, many or a size class.

>.|TRBJ1-1|.|TRBV15
CATSRDLPGGNTEAFF
TGTGCCACCAGCAGAGATTTACCCGGAGGGAACACTGAAGCTTTCTTT
>.|TRBJ1-2|.|TRBV24-1
CATSDWTGLRGGYTF
TGTGCCACCAGTGATTGGACGGGGTTGAGGGGTGGCTACACCTTC
>.|TRBJ2-7|TRBD1|TRBV7-9
CASSFSTGSYEQYF
TGTGCCAGCAGCTTCTCGACAGGGTCCTACGAGCAGTACTTC
>few|TRBJ2-5|.|TRBV2
CASSGEGGRDEETQYF
TGTGCCAGCAGTGGCGAGGGGGGGCGCGACGAAGAGACCCAGTACTTC
>.|TRBJ2-7|TRBD1|TRBV3-1
CASSQPGQRNEQYF
TGTGCCAGCAGCCAGCCGGGACAGCGGAACGAGCAGTACTTC
>.|TRBJ1-1|TRBD1|TRBV6-5
CASSTTGVTTEAFF
TGTGCCAGCAGTACTACAGGGGTTACAACTGAAGCTTTCTTT
>few|TRBJ1-5|.|TRBV12-3/TRBV12-4
CASSLAVGNVSNQPQHF
TGTGCCAGCAGTCTCGCGGTGGGTAACGTAAGCAATCAGCCCCAGCATTTT
>.|TRBJ2-7|.|TRBV5-1
CASSTARDEQYF
TGCGCCAGCAGCACAGCTAGGGACGAGCAGTACTTC
>.|TRBJ1-5|.|TRBV4-3
CASSQELYSNQPQHF
TGCGCCAGCAGCCAAGAGCTTTATAGCAATCAGCCCCAGCATTTT
>many|TRBJ2-2|.|TRBV7-3
CASSFGWDTGELFF
TGTGCCAGCAGCTTCGGATGGGACACCGGGGAGCTGTTTTTT
>.|TRBJ2-7|TRBD2|TRBV27
CASSLLAGGVYNEQYF
TGTGCCAGCAGTCTTCTAGCGGGGGGTGTATATAACGAGCAGTACTTC
>.|TRBJ1-5|.|TRBV6-2/TRBV6-3
CASSHSGTRQGQPQHF
TGTGCCAGCAGTCACTCCGGGACTCGGCAGGGGCAGCCCCAGCATTTT
>few|TRBJ1-2|TRBD1|TRBV24-1
CATSDDRGWNYGYTF
TGTGCCACCAGTGATGACAGGGGTTGGAACTATGGCTACACCTTC
>few|TRBJ2-2|.|TRBV5-1
CASCPRTAHPGELFF
TGCGCCAGCTGCCCGAGGACAGCTCATCCCGGGGAGCTGTTTTTT
>.|TRBJ2-5|.|TRBV6-5
CASSSSTQETQYF
TGTGCCAGCAGTTCGAGCACCCAAGAGACCCAGTACTTC
>.|TRBJ2-1|TRBD1|TRBV30
CAWSDPTGVSYNEQFF
TGTGCCTGGAGTGACCCGACAGGGGTATCCTACAATGAGCAGTTCTTC
>many|TRBJ1-6|.|TRBV9
CASSPRSGQWNNSPLHF
TGTGCCAGCAGCCCACGTTCGGGACAATGGAATAATTCACCCCTCCACTTT
>.|TRBJ1-3|.|TRBV10-3
CAISAGSGNTIYF
TGTGCCATCAGTGCGGGCTCTGGAAACACCATATATTTT
>.|TRBJ1-1|.|TRBV12-3/TRBV12-4
CASSWAVQEAFF
TGTGCCAGCAGTTGGGCAGTACAAGAAGCTTTCTTT
>few|TRBJ1-2|TRBD1|TRBV9
CASSQTGLGYGYTF
TGTGCCAGCAGCCAGACAGGGCTTGGCTATGGCTACACCTTC
>.|TRBJ2-7|.|TRBV5-1
CASRRDPTAYEQYF
TGCGCCAGCAGGCGGGACCCGACGGCCTACGAGCAGTACTTC
>many|TRBJ1-1|TRBD1|TRBV14
CASSQEIHRGGEAFF
TGTGCCAGCAGCCAAGAAATCCACAGGGGAGGTGAAGCTTTCTTT
>.|TRBJ2-2|TRBD1|TRBV3-1
CASSQGQGALAGELFF
TGTGCCAGCAGCCAAGGGCAGGGGGCGCTGGCCGGGGAGCTGTTTTTT
>.|TRBJ1-1|.|TRBV18
CASSPPSTGRTEAFF
TGTGCCAGCTCACCACCGAGTACAGGGCGCACTGAAGCTTTCTTT
>.|TRBJ2-3|TRBD2|TRBV9
CASSPYDLAGDLDTQYF
TGTGCCAGCAGCCCCTATGACCTAGCGGGAGACCTAGATACGCAGTATTTT
>few|TRBJ2-1|.|TRBV6-2/TRBV6-3
CASSYSEYNEQFF
TGTGCCAGCAGTTACTCTGAATACAATGAGCAGTTCTTC
>.|TRBJ1-1|TRBD1|TRBV19
CASSTDRGFTEAFF
TGTGCCAGTAGTACGGACAGGGGCTTCACTGAAGCTTTCTTT
>many|TRBJ2-3|.|TRBV30
CACRGAGDTQYF
TGTGCCTGTCGAGGGGCCGGAGATACGCAGTATTTT
>many|TRBJ2-1|.|TRBV4-2
CASSQAPRGTYNEQFF
TGTGCCAGCAGCCAAGCTCCCAGAGGCACCTACAATGAGCAGTTCTTC
>.|TRBJ1-5|.|TRBV2
CASSERGVGGQPQHF
TGTGCCAGCAGCGAAAGAGGGGTTGGGGGTCAGCCCCAGCATTTT
>.|TRBJ2-1|.|TRBV10-3
CAISETGGGDEQFF
TGTGCCATCAGTGAGACTGGGGGGGGCGATGAGCAGTTCTTC
>few|TRBJ2-1|.|TRBV20-1
CSARASPSFYNEQFF
TGCAGTGCTAGAGCTTCACCCTCTTTCTACAATGAGCAGTTCTTC
>.|TRBJ2-2|TRBD2|TRBV19
CASSKGLAPGELFF
TGTGCCAGTAGTAAGGGACTAGCCCCCGGGGAGCTGTTTTTT
>.|TRBJ2-1|.|TRBV19
CASSIAWGSYNEQFF
TGTGCCAGTAGTATTGCTTGGGGGTCCTACAATGAGCAGTTCTTC
>few|TRBJ1-5|.|TRBV7-2
CASSWGDKGQQPQHF
TGTGCCAGCAGCTGGGGAGACAAGGGGCAGCAGCCCCAGCATTTT
>few|TRBJ2-7|.|TRBV9
CASSVVHYEQYF
TGTGCCAGCAGCGTAGTCCACTACGAGCAGTACTTC
>once|TRBJ1-5|TRBD1|TRBV24-1
CATSATGFNQPQHF
TGTGCCACCAGTGCGACAGGGTTCAATCAGCCCCAGCATTTT
>.|TRBJ2-1|TRBD1|TRBV29-1
CSVGTGVDEQFF
TGCAGCGTGGGGACAGGGGTCGATGAGCAGTTCTTC
>.|TRBJ2-3|TRBD2|TRBV11-2
CASSLRGSGGGAADTQYF
TGTGCCAGCAGCTTAAGGGGCTCCGGCGGGGGGGCCGCAGATACGCAGTATTTT
>.|TRBJ2-1|TRBD2|TRBV11-1
CASSLALAGATEQFF
TGTGCCAGCAGCTTAGCTCTAGCGGGGGCTACTGAGCAGTTCTTC
>.|TRBJ1-3|.|TRBV5-1
CASSFGTAGNTIYF
TGCGCCAGCAGCTTCGGGACGGCTGGAAACACCATATATTTT
>many|TRBJ1-4|.|TRBV15
CATSGGGQSEKLFF
TGTGCCACGTCGGGAGGGGGGCAGAGTGAAAAACTGTTTTTT
>.|TRBJ1-5|.|TRBV20-1
CSARGTDGNQPQHF
TGCAGTGCTAGAGGAACGGATGGCAATCAGCCCCAGCATTTT
>.|TRBJ2-5|.|TRBV5-1
CASSLGRPGGETQYF
TGCGCCAGCAGCTTGGGACGACCCGGCGGGGAGACCCAGTACTTC
>few|TRBJ1-2|TRBD1|TRBV18
CASSPGTGVNYGYTF
TGTGCCAGCTCACCTGGGACAGGGGTAAACTATGGCTACACCTTC
>.|TRBJ2-3|.|TRBV7-9
CASSSPTGDTQYF
TGTGCCAGCAGCTCCCCCACTGGAGATACGCAGTATTTT
>few|TRBJ2-6|.|TRBV29-1
CSARDPPSGVLTF
TGCAGCGCCCGGGACCCCCCTTCCGGTGTCCTGACTTTC
>.|TRBJ1-4|.|TRBV29-1
CSVAPEVGPDEKLFF
TGCAGCGTTGCTCCGGAAGTAGGGCCTGATGAAAAACTGTTTTTT
>.|TRBJ2-7|TRBD1|TRBV7-2
CASKKTGSGPYEQYF
TGTGCCAGCAAAAAGACAGGGTCGGGGCCGTACGAGCAGTACTTC
>.|TRBJ2-7|TRBD2|TRBV6-2/TRBV6-3
CASRPYPSRQEREDYEQYF
TGTGCCAGCAGACCTTACCCGTCCCGTCAGGAGCGGGAGGACTACGAGCAGTACTTC
>few|TRBJ2-1|TRBD2|TRBV20-1
CSAGEREGLVAYNEQFF
TGCAGTGCTGGAGAGCGGGAGGGCCTTGTAGCCTACAATGAGCAGTTCTTC
>.|TRBJ2-3|.|TRBV5-5
CASSLRVRTDTQYF
TGTGCCAGCAGCTTGCGGGTCCGCACAGATACGCAGTATTTT
>.|TRBJ1-6|.|TRBV5-5
CASSLVTGPRNSPLHF
TGTGCCAGCAGCTTGGTTACAGGGCCCCGAAATTCACCCCTCCACTTT
>.|TRBJ2-1|.|TRBV2
CASSEDGDIKNGEQFF
TGTGCCAGCAGTGAAGACGGGGACATAAAAAACGGTGAGCAGTTCTTC
>few|TRBJ2-7|TRBD2|TRBV20-1
CSAPELAEPYEQYF
TGCAGTGCTCCAGAACTAGCGGAGCCCTACGAGCAGTACTTC
>.|TRBJ2-3|.|TRBV20-1
CSASPTDTQYF
TGCAGTGCTAGCCCCACAGATACGCAGTATTTT
>.|TRBJ2-3|.|TRBV12-3/TRBV12-4
CASRDRRDTDTQYF
TGTGCCAGCAGGGATCGACGGGACACAGATACGCAGTATTTT
>.|TRBJ2-1|TRBD2|TRBV24-1
CATSDPLAGGLVNEQFF
TGTGCCACCAGTGATCCCCTAGCGGGAGGTCTGGTTAATGAGCAGTTCTTC